A selection of T cell receptor beta chains follows, all from one sample in a study of shared clonotypes between healthy human individuals. Sequencing was performed with immunoSEQ multiplex PCR; in TCRdb, only in-frame clones are kept and a portion is missing. Here the sample spans roughly 700,000 clones, less than 85% being singletons. Sequenced input: memory CD4+ T cells sorted from blood. These receptors were obtained from a woman under 40 in good health. CDR3s include the opening cysteine and the closing phenylalanine or tryptophan. Fields, in order: J gene, D gene, clone size, V gene, CDR3 DNA, CDR3 protein. D genes are given only for firm matches. Expanded clones get a size class; other rows say once, few or many, or leave the size out.

TRBJ2-2 TRBD2 once TRBV19 TGTGCCAGTAGCACCTCAAGCGGGAGGGTCACCGGGGAGCTGTTTTTT CASSTSSGRVTGELFF
TRBJ2-5 NA once TRBV28 TGTGCCAGCAGTATTAGGGGTTCATTAGAGACCCAGTACTTC CASSIRGSLETQYF
TRBJ2-5 TRBD2 NA TRBV19 TGTGCCAGTAGTCATATAGCGGGCCGGGGAGGGGAGACCCAGTACTTC CASSHIAGRGGETQYF
TRBJ1-2 NA NA TRBV2 TGTGCCAGCAGTGGGGAATCGGGTGGCTACACCTTC CASSGESGGYTF
TRBJ2-6 TRBD2 NA TRBV7-3 TGTGCCAGCAGCTTATCCCTAGCGGCTGGGGCCAACGTCCTGACTTTC CASSLSLAAGANVLTF
TRBJ1-3 NA few TRBV6-1 TGTGCCAGCAGTGTTAAACGTCCTAGCTCTGGAAACACCATATATTTT CASSVKRPSSGNTIYF
TRBJ2-2 TRBD1 NA TRBV7-7 TGTGCCAGCAGCCCCGCGGGACAGGGGAACACCGGGGAGCTGTTTTTT CASSPAGQGNTGELFF
TRBJ2-7 TRBD1 once TRBV27 TGTGCCAGCAGCAGACAGGGGAGCTCCTACGAGCAGTACTTC CASSRQGSSYEQYF
TRBJ2-3 TRBD1 NA TRBV9 TGTGCCAGCACCGTCTCGAAGGGGGCAAGCACAGATACGCAGTATTTT CASTVSKGASTDTQYF
TRBJ2-1 NA few TRBV10-2 TGCGCCAGCAGTGAGGCGCCCCTTTTTATGGCCCTCTCCTACAATGAGCAGTTCTTC CASSEAPLFMALSYNEQFF
TRBJ2-1 TRBD1 NA TRBV2 TGTGCCAGCAGCTACGGGGCGAGACAGGGTGGCGATGAGCAGTTCTTC CASSYGARQGGDEQFF
TRBJ1-1 TRBD1 many TRBV29-1 TGCAGCGGGGACAGCTTGAACACTGAAGCTTTCTTT CSGDSLNTEAFF
TRBJ1-5 NA many TRBV19 TGTGCCAGTAGCTCATCGAAGGGGACCGCGAATCAGCCCCAGCATTTT CASSSSKGTANQPQHF
TRBJ2-5 NA NA TRBV20-1 TGCAGTGCTAGCAGGGCAGAGACCCAGTACTTC CSASRAETQYF
TRBJ1-1 NA NA TRBV11-2 TGTGCCAGCAGCCCGCAAGACAGTGGCACTGAAGCTTTCTTT CASSPQDSGTEAFF
TRBJ2-5 NA once TRBV5-1 TGCGCCAGCAGCTTGGTAGTTGGGGCGGGGGAGACCCAGTACTTC CASSLVVGAGETQYF
TRBJ2-7 NA NA TRBV9 TGTGCCAGCAGCGCCGGGGGTGCCTACGAGCAGTACTTC CASSAGGAYEQYF
TRBJ2-3 TRBD2 NA TRBV4-2 TGTGCCAGCAGCCAAGAACTAGCGGTCACAGATACGCAGTATTTT CASSQELAVTDTQYF
TRBJ2-3 NA NA TRBV29-1 TGCAGCGTTGGTGGTCAGGCGTTAGGGACACGCACAGATACGCAGTATTTT CSVGGQALGTRTDTQYF
TRBJ2-6 TRBD1 NA TRBV2 TGTGCCAGCTCACAGGGGGCTACCTCTGGGGCCAACGTCCTGACTTTC CASSQGATSGANVLTF
TRBJ1-5 NA once TRBV28 TGTGCCAGCAGGGGGACATCTAATCAGCCCCAGCATTTT CASRGTSNQPQHF
TRBJ1-5 TRBD1 NA TRBV2 TGTGCCAGCAGTCTCACAGGGGGAGGACAGCCCCAGCATTTT CASSLTGGGQPQHF
TRBJ2-7 NA NA TRBV28 TGTGCCAGCATTTCGGCGGGACCCGGGTCCTACGAGCAGTACTTC CASISAGPGSYEQYF
TRBJ1-2 NA NA TRBV7-8 TGTGCCAGCAGCTCCGACGGCTATGGCTACACCTTC CASSSDGYGYTF
TRBJ2-6 NA NA TRBV6-1 TGTGCCAGCAGTGACAGGGGCTCTGGGGCCAACGTCCTGACTTTC CASSDRGSGANVLTF
TRBJ2-5 NA NA TRBV7-2 TGTGCCAGCAGCTTAGCCGGCGGGATTGGGTACTTC CASSLAGGIGYF
TRBJ2-5 TRBD2 NA TRBV7-9 TGTGCCAGCAGCACCCTAGGGCCCACTAGCGGGACCTTCCAAGAGACCCAGTACTTC CASSTLGPTSGTFQETQYF
TRBJ2-5 NA NA TRBV11-2 TGTGCCAGCAGCCCACAACAGGGAGCCCAGTACTTC CASSPQQGAQYF